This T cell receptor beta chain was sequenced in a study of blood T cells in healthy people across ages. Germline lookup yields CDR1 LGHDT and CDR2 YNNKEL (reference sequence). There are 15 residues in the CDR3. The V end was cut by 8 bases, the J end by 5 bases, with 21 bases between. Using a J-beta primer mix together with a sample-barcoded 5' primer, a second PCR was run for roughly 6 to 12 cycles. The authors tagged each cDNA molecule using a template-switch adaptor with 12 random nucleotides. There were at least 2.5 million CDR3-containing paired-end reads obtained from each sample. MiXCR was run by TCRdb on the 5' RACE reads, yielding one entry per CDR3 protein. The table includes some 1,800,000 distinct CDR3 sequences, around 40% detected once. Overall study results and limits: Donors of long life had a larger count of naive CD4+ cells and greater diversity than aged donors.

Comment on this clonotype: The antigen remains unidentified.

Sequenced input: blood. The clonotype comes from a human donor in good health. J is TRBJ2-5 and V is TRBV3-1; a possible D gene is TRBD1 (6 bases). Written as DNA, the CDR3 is TGTGCCAGCTCCCCGGACAGTAATGTAGGGGAGACCCAGTACTTC. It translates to CASSPDSNVGETQYF.